This TCR beta chain was observed in a study of cytomegalovirus exposure and HLA in healthy donors. Primers: 60 Vbeta forward and 13 Jbeta reverse. Method: immunoSEQ multiplex PCR; TCRdb's copy keeps in-frame clones and lacks some. Of over 85,000 clones listed, about four fifths are singletons. The germline CDR1 and CDR2 sequences are SGHRS and YFSETQ. The CDR3 runs 16 residues. Trimming removed 0 bases from V and 2 bases from J, with 11 bases in between. This clone was recorded a few times. V is TRBV5-1 and J is TRBJ2-2; D remains unclear. The sample consisted of PBMCs. The TCR originated in a woman aged 40 to 50 in good health and CMV-seronegative. Here the CDR3 DNA reads TGCGCCAGCAGCTTGGATTACCAGAAAAACACCGGGGAGCTGTTTTTT. Its translation: CASSLDYQKNTGELFF.